The 9 T cell receptor beta chains below come from one sample, sequenced in a study of regulatory T cells in long-lasting Graves disease. Construction of TCR beta libraries relied on iRepertoire HTBI primers and on Arm-PCR targeting CDR3 regions. Via MiXCR, TCRdb re-called the multiplex PCR reads, giving one row per CDR3 protein. The table has some 400,000 distinct CDR3 sequences, 14% to 15% seen once. As to time point: newly diagnosed GD, antithyroid drugs for less than 3 months. PBMC RNA served as the TCR library source. This sample was also put to use in a study of T cells in Graves' hyperthyroidism and ophthalmopathy.

Sequencing was performed on peripheral blood mononuclear cells (PBMCs), taken at new diagnosis, from a patient treated with antithyroid drugs. All receptors come from a young woman with Graves disease.

The chain recombines TRBV6-5 with TRBJ2-1; 15 nucleotides line up with TRBD2. CDR1 and CDR2 (germline): MNHEY, SVGAGI. Trimming at V came to 0 bases and at J to 6 bases, leaving 0 bases not matched to a gene. The length of the CDR3 is 16 residues. The CDR3 protein is CASSYSGLAGGNEQFF. DNA for the CDR3: TGTGCCAGCAGTTACTCGGGACTAGCGGGAGGCAATGAGCAGTTCTTC.

This clonotype was counted ten times or more. The genes are TRBV24-1 and TRBJ2-7, with 8 bases fitting TRBD1. V trimming: 5 bases; J trimming: 3 bases; junction bases outside the gene matches: 11. CDR1 and CDR2 from the germline V gene are KGHDR and SFDVKD. The CDR3 runs 16 residues. This CDR3 reads CATSAPSGTGHYEQYF. CDR3 bases: TGTGCCACCAGTGCTCCCTCCGGGACAGGACACTACGAGCAGTACTTC.

The V and J genes are TRBV6-2 or TRBV6-3 and TRBJ2-7, with 10 bases aligning to TRBD1. This CDR3 comprises 14 residues. Trimming took 5 bases from V and 6 from J; bases not matched to a gene: 7. CDR1 and CDR2 from the germline V gene are MNHEY and SVGEGT. In DNA form, the CDR3 reads TGTGCCAGCAGTCCCGGTGGGACAGGGGTCGAGCAGTACTTC. Its protein is CASSPGGTGVEQYF.

The chain recombines TRBV19 with TRBJ2-7; 8 nucleotides line up with TRBD2. Germline CDR1 is LNHDA and CDR2 is SQIVND (reference sequence). Trimming took 6 bases from V and 5 from J; bases not matched to a gene: 12. The CDR3 runs 15 residues. The CDR3 is CASRPASGSVNEQYF. Written as DNA, the CDR3 is TGTGCCAGTAGACCCGCGAGCGGGAGCGTCAACGAGCAGTACTTC.

V is TRBV19 and J is TRBJ2-1, with D perhaps matching TRBD1 (6 bases). This CDR3 has 14 amino acids. The germline V gene encodes CDR1 LNHDA and CDR2 SQIVND (reference sequence). Trimming removed 1 base from V and 7 bases from J, with 11 bases in between. In DNA, the CDR3 is TGTGCCAGTAGTATAGTGGGACAAGGGAATGAGCAGTTCTTC. This sequence encodes CASSIVGQGNEQFF.

This clonotype was seen at least ten times. This sequence joins TRBV20-1 and TRBJ2-7; TRBD1 or TRBD2 may be the D gene (6 bases each). The CDR3 sequence is 15 residues long. Trimming took off 5 bases at V and 2 bases at J, with 19 bases between the two ends. Germline CDR1 reads DFQATT; CDR2 reads SNEGSKA (reference sequence). CDR3 DNA: TGCAGTGCTGCAAATTTAGGGGGGCTCGCCTACGAGCAGTACTTC. Its translation is CSAANLGGLAYEQYF.

There are many counts of this clonotype. The chain recombines TRBV7-2 with TRBJ2-5; D not certain. V gave up 3 bases and J gave up 1 base, with 9 bases separating them. Per germline, CDR1 SGHTA and CDR2 FQGNSA. This CDR3 region has 14 residues. The CDR3: CASSLSLLQETQYF. CDR3 nucleotide sequence: TGTGCCAGCAGCTTGTCCCTCCTCCAAGAGACCCAGTACTTC.

The chain has TRBV4-1 and TRBJ2-7; D is perhaps TRBD2 (6 bases). Per the germline V gene, CDR1 is MGHRA and CDR2 is YSYEKL. The CDR3 covers 16 residues. Trimming shortened V by 4 bases and J by 3 bases, and 19 bases separated the two germline ends. The CDR3 region is CASSPGTPTFVYEQYF. The DNA of the CDR3 is TGCGCCAGCAGCCCCGGGACTCCTACTTTTGTCTACGAGCAGTACTTC.

This clonotype has a count of ten or more. The V and J genes are TRBV3-1 and TRBJ1-4; D not certain. CDR1 LGHDT and CDR2 YNNKEL come from the germline V gene (reference sequence). The CDR3 length is 15 residues. Trimming took 0 bases from V and 0 from J, leaving 5 bases between them. In DNA, the CDR3 is TGTGCCAGCAGCCAAGAAGGATCAACTAATGAAAAACTGTTTTTT. It codes for CASSQEGSTNEKLFF.